This TCR beta chain was sequenced for a study of blood T cells in healthy people across ages. CDR3 size: 15 residues. Trimming cost V 2 bases and J 0 bases, with 9 bases left between them. The use of a sample-barcoded 5' primer and a J-beta primer mix characterized a second PCR of about 7 to 12 cycles. Each CDR3 protein is one row after TCRdb ran MiXCR on the 5' RACE reads. The sample consists of approximately 1.5 million distinct CDR3 sequences, 30% to 40% of them appearing once. The sequenced sample consisted of blood. V gene TRBV12-3 or TRBV12-4 combines with J gene TRBJ2-3, with unresolved D. The sequence was obtained from a woman aged 30 to 39 in good health. DNA for the CDR3: TGTGCCAGCAGTTTAAATAGAGATAGCACAGATACGCAGTATTTT. Translated: CASSLNRDSTDTQYF.